A selection of T cell receptor beta chains follows, all from one sample in a study of blood T cells in healthy people across ages. A single record per CDR3 protein comes from TCRdb applying MiXCR to the 5' RACE reads. The data show over a million distinct CDR3 sequences, roughly 45% seen once. The specimen was blood. These receptor sequences come from a woman aged 18-29 years in good health. The CDR3 runs from the conserved cysteine through the conserved F or W. A D gene is named only where the DNA matches it firmly. The size field is filled for only some rows; it gives once, few, many or a size class.

few	TRBV20-1	TRBJ2-7	-	TGCAGTGCTCGCGGCGTTCCTTCCTACGAGCAGTACTTC	CSARGVPSYEQYF
few	TRBV2	TRBJ2-3	-	TGTGCCAGCAAAGGGTCCACCTCCGCAGATACGCAGTATTTT	CASKGSTSADTQYF
-	TRBV6-4	TRBJ2-3	-	TGTGCCAGCAGTGACGGTCGGGACACAGATACGCAGTATTTT	CASSDGRDTDTQYF
once	TRBV3-1	TRBJ2-1	TRBD2	TGTGCCAGCAGCCAACCGACTAGCGGGAGTCAGTTCTTC	CASSQPTSGSQFF
-	TRBV4-1	TRBJ1-1	-	TGCGCCAGCAGCTTCCGGGGTTCTGAAGCTTTCTTT	CASSFRGSEAFF
-	TRBV27	TRBJ1-1	-	TGTGCCAGCAGTTTGTTGACCTTTACTGAAGCTTTCTTT	CASSLLTFTEAFF
few	TRBV10-3	TRBJ1-1	-	TGTGCCATCAGTGGGAGGTTGGGGACTGAAGCTTTCTTT	CAISGRLGTEAFF
-	TRBV7-9	TRBJ1-6	-	TGTGCCAGCAGCTTGGCAGGGAGAAATTCACCCCTCCACTTT	CASSLAGRNSPLHF
-	TRBV5-1	TRBJ2-7	-	TGCGCCAGCAGCTGGGACACCACCTACGAGCAGTACTTC	CASSWDTTYEQYF
-	TRBV14	TRBJ2-5	-	TGTGCCAGCAGCCAAGATTACGGCTTGATAGGGGAAGAGACCCAGTACTTC	CASSQDYGLIGEETQYF